The clone carrying this T cell receptor (beta chain) was recorded at least ten times. What it binds is unknown. Free of prior chemotherapy, radiotherapy and other malignancies, all of the patients were also node-negative on CT and PET/CT. This sample was taken from a study of prognosis after radiotherapy for stage I lung cancer. Overall study context: Stereotactic body radiotherapy was given without concurrent therapy, and no patient received both at once. Study results and limitations: In patients who developed distant metastases, Shannon entropy measured after stereotactic body radiation therapy was lower, and baseline Shannon entropy was not associated with metastases.

Germline V CDR1 and CDR2: SGHAT, FQNNGV. V was cut by 0 bases and J by 3 bases, with 5 bases left in between. The CDR3 runs to 13 residues. Genomic DNA was the source, and TCR beta CDR3 was amplified from it by two-round multiplex PCR. Individual primers that were specific to each TRBV and TRBJ gene served in first-round PCR. A single record per CDR3 protein comes from TCRdb applying MiXCR to the multiplex PCR reads. The sample has about 15,000 distinct CDR3 sequences, approximately 17% seen once. This sequence originates from a donor at least 50 years old with non-small cell lung cancer. The specimen was PBMCs, collected before or after stereotactic body radiation therapy (not recorded which). The gene calls are TRBV11-2 and TRBJ1-1; D gene uncertain. Here the CDR3 DNA reads TGTGCCAGCAGCTTAGATGTCGACACTGAAGCTTTCTTT. Amino acid sequence: CASSLDVDTEAFF.